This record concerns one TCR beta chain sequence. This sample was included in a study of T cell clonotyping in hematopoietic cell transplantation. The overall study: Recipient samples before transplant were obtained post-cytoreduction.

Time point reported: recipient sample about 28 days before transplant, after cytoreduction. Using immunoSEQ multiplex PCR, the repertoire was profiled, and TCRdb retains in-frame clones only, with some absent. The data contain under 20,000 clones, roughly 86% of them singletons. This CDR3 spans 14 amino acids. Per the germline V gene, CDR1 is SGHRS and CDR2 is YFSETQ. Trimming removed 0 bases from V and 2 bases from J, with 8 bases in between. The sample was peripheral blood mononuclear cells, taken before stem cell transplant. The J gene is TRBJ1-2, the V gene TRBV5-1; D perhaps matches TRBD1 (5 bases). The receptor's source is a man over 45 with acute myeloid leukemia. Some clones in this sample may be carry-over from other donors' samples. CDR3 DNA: TGCGCCAGCAGCTTGGATCCAGGGAACTATGGCTACACCTTC. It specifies CASSLDPGNYGYTF.